This T cell receptor beta chain was observed in a study of blood T cell repertoires in COVID-19. As handled by the study authors: Amplification of reference gene primers was used by the study to estimate nucleated cell counts. Clones were read by immunoSEQ multiplex PCR, and TCRdb kept only the in-frame ones, dropping some. Clone size and the V and J calls come from that table; the DNA yielded D and trimming. This table holds tens of thousands of clones, 60% to 80% found once. CDR3 length: 16 residues. Trimming removed 7 bases from V and 0 bases from J, with 16 bases in between. Germline V gives CDR1 MDHEN, CDR2 SYDVKM.

The receptor was isolated from a human donor in a cohort sampled during active COVID-19. The rearrangement links TRBV28 to TRBJ1-5; a weak D match, TRBD1 (5 bases). Sequencing was carried out using peripheral blood. CDR3 in amino acids: CASKQVKILSNQPQHF. The CDR3 DNA reads as TGTGCCAGCAAACAGGTGAAGATCCTTAGCAATCAGCCCCAGCATTTT.